The 14 T cell receptor beta chains reported below all come from one sample, sequenced in a study of T cells in Graves' hyperthyroidism and ophthalmopathy. RNA transcripts gave rise to amplified TCR beta CDR3 regions. An initial round of RT-PCR targeting the TCR CDR3 relied on the HTBI primer set. TCRdb reprocessed the multiplex PCR reads with MiXCR, giving one entry per CDR3 protein. The table lists some 400,000 distinct CDR3 sequences, approximately 19% of them singletons. The sequenced sample was blood. The receptors were sampled from a woman in her late teens or twenties with Graves' hyperthyroidism.

In this sample, this clonotype turned up many times. V gene TRBV7-2 combines with J gene TRBJ2-7, with D perhaps being TRBD1 or TRBD2 (5 bases each). Deletions cut 1 base from V and 2 bases from J, with 9 bases between. Per the germline V gene, CDR1 is SGHTA and CDR2 is FQGNSA. The length of the CDR3 is 14 residues. The CDR3 sequence is CASSLGGIPYEQYF. As DNA, the CDR3 is TGTGCCAGCAGCTTAGGGGGGATCCCCTACGAGCAGTACTTC.

In its sample, this clonotype was seen many times. The rearrangement uses TRBV6-1 and TRBJ1-6; TRBD1 aligns across 8 bases. The V gene end was trimmed by 6 bases and the J gene end by 7 bases; junction bases not matched to a gene: 5. The CDR3 has 14 residues. Germline V gene lookup returns CDR1 MNHNS and CDR2 SASEGT. CDR3 sequence: CASRWTGKNSPLHF. DNA of the CDR3: TGTGCCAGCAGATGGACAGGGAAGAATTCACCCCTCCACTTT.

The chain recombines TRBV29-1 with TRBJ2-4, with D perhaps assigned TRBD1 or TRBD2 (5 bases each). V lost 2 bases, J lost 9 bases, and 11 bases lay in between. This CDR3 comprises 12 residues. The germline gives CDR1 SQVTM, CDR2 ANQGSEA. CDR3 in amino acids: CSVETGGSIQYF. The CDR3 DNA sequence: TGCAGCGTTGAAACAGGTGGGAGCATTCAGTACTTC.

This clonotype was detected ten times or more. V gene TRBV7-8 combines with J gene TRBJ2-5; D is possibly TRBD2 (6 bases). Per the germline V gene, CDR1 is SGHVS and CDR2 is FQNEAQ. The CDR3 runs 12 residues. The CDR3 is CACSAGPGAQYF. The CDR3 nucleotides are TGTGCGTGCTCGGCGGGGCCCGGGGCCCAGTACTTC.

With respect to this clonotype: This could be a read error, since a much larger clone is one nucleotide away. The gene calls are TRBV7-9 and TRBJ2-2; possibly TRBD2 for D (5 bases). CDR3 size: 15 residues. CDR1 SEHNR and CDR2 FQNEAQ come from the germline V gene (reference sequence). Trimming took 5 bases from V and 4 from J, leaving 14 bases between them. The CDR3 reads CASSPRGMSTGELFF. The CDR3 DNA follows: TGTGCCAGCAGCCCCAGAGGGATGAGCACCGGGGAGCTGTTTTTT.

This clonotype has at least ten counts. The chain recombines TRBV2 with TRBJ2-7; D ambiguous. Trimming shortened V by 6 bases and J by 0 bases, and 6 bases separated the two germline ends. The CDR3 has 12 amino acids. Germline V CDR1 and CDR2: SNHLY, FYNNEI. CDR3 in DNA: TGTGCCAGCAGCGCTTTCTCCTACGAGCAGTACTTC. This sequence encodes CASSAFSYEQYF. The full variable domain, rest sourced from reference TRBV2 and TRBJ2-7, is EPEVTQTPSHQVTQMGQEVILRCVPISNHLYFYWYRQILGQKVEFLVSFYNNEISEKSEIFDDQFSVERPDGSNFTLKIRSTKLEDSAMYFCASSAFSYEQYFGPGTRLTVT.

Many counts were recorded for this clonotype. The V gene is TRBV11-2, the J gene TRBJ2-7; no definite D call. The CDR3 totals 12 residues. Germline CDR1 is SGHAT and CDR2 is FQNNGV. V lost 5 bases and J lost 3, with 8 bases in between. CDR3 DNA sequence: TGTGCCAGCAGCCAGTTACTCTACGAGCAGTACTTC. Translating gives CASSQLLYEQYF.

In its sample, this clonotype was seen many times. J is TRBJ2-7 and V is TRBV15; no firm D call. CDR3 length: 15 amino acids. The V end was cut by 0 bases, the J end by 2 bases, with 11 bases between. Germline values: CDR1 LNHNV, CDR2 YYDKDF (reference sequence). CDR3 protein: CATSRDRLSTYEQYF. DNA of the CDR3: TGTGCCACCAGCAGAGATAGGCTATCCACCTACGAGCAGTACTTC.

This clonotype was observed many times. The genes are TRBV5-8 and TRBJ2-5; D is unresolved. The length of the CDR3 is 13 residues. Germline loops: CDR1 SGHTS, CDR2 YDEGEE. V gave up 4 bases and J gave up 8 bases, with 15 bases separating them. The CDR3 DNA is TGTGCCAGCAGCACTCCACCCTTCGATACCCAGTACTTC. As protein: CASSTPPFDTQYF.

The chain has TRBV6-1 and TRBJ1-2; D unresolved. Trimming cost V 6 bases and J 4 bases, with 12 bases left between them. Germline lookup yields CDR1 MNHNS and CDR2 SASEGT. The CDR3 runs 13 residues. In DNA, the CDR3 is TGTGCCAGCAGCCGAGGTGCTGGCTATGGCTACACCTTC. Translated, it gives CASSRGAGYGYTF.

The V gene is TRBV11-2, the J gene TRBJ1-5; perhaps TRBD1 as D (5 bases). CDR1 SGHAT and CDR2 FQNNGV come from the germline V gene. This CDR3 is built from 16 residues. V lost 2 bases to trimming and J lost 4 bases, with 15 bases between them. CDR3 amino acids: CASSLLPTEENQPQHF. CDR3 DNA sequence: TGTGCCAGCAGCTTACTACCGACAGAGGAGAATCAGCCCCAGCATTTT.

This clonotype was recorded many times. The chain is built from TRBV4-2 and TRBJ1-1; D not certain. The CDR3 totals 14 residues. V shed 0 bases and J shed 0 bases, with 5 bases lying between them. The V gene's germline CDR1 is LGHNA and CDR2 YNFKEQ. The CDR3 DNA sequence: TGTGCCAGCAGCCAAGATCCCTTGAACACTGAAGCTTTCTTT. Its translation is CASSQDPLNTEAFF.

This clonotype was counted at least ten times. The rearrangement links TRBV20-1 to TRBJ1-2; D not resolved. This CDR3 is built from 13 residues. CDR1 is DFQATT, CDR2 SNEGSKA, per germline (reference sequence). The V end was cut by 7 bases, the J end by 2 bases, with 14 bases between. The CDR3 DNA reads TGCAGTGTATGGTCGACGGAGAACTATGGCTACACCTTC. Protein: CSVWSTENYGYTF.

Many counts were recorded for this clonotype. The chain couples TRBV28 to TRBJ1-2; the match to TRBD1 covers 7 bases. Germline V gene data show CDR1 as MDHEN and CDR2 as SYDVKM. The CDR3 covers 16 residues. Trimming cost V 4 bases and J 8 bases; bases outside gene matches: 16. The chain's CDR3 is CASSSTGLLPYGGYTF. Here the CDR3 DNA reads TGTGCCAGCAGTTCGACAGGGCTCCTTCCCTATGGGGGCTACACCTTC.